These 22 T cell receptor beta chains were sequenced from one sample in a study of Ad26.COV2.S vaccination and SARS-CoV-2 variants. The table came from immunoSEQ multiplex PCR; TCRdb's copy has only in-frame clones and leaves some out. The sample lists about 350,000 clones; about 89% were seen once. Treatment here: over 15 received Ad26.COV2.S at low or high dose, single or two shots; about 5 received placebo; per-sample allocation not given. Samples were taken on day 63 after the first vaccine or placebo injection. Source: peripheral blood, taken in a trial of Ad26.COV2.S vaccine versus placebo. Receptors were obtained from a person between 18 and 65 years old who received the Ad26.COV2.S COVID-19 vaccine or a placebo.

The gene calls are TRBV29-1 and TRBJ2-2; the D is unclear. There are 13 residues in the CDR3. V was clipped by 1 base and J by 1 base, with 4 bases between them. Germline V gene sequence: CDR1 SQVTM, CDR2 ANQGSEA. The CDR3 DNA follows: TGCAGCGTTGAAGGGAGGAACACCGGGGAGCTGTTTTTT. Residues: CSVEGRNTGELFF.

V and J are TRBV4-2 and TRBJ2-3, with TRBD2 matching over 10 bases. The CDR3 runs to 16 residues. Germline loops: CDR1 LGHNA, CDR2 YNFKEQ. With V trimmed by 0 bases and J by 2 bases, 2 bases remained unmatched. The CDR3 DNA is TGTGCCAGCAGCCAAGAGACTAGCGGGTACACAGATACGCAGTATTTT. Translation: CASSQETSGYTDTQYF.

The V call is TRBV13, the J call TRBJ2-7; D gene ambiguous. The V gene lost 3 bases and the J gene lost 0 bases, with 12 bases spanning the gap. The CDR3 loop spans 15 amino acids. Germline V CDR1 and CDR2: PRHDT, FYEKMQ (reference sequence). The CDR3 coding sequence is TGTGCCAGCAGCTTCAAACAGAAACCCTCCTACGAGCAGTACTTC. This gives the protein CASSFKQKPSYEQYF.

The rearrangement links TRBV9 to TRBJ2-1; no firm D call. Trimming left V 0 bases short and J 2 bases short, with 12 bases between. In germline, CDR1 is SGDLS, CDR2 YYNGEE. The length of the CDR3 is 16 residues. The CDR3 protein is CASSVAAHPTYNEQFF. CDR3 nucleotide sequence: TGTGCCAGCAGCGTAGCTGCGCATCCGACCTACAATGAGCAGTTCTTC.

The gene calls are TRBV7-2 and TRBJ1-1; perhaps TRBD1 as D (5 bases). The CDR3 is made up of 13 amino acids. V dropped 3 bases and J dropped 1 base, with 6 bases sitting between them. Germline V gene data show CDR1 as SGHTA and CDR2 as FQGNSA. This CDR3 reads CASSFRENTEAFF. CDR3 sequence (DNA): TGTGCCAGCAGCTTCAGGGAGAACACTGAAGCTTTCTTT.

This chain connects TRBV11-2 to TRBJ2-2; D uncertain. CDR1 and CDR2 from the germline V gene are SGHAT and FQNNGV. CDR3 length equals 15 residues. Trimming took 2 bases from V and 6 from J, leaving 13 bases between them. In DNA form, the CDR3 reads TGTGCCAGCAGCTTACACCACAAGGGTCCCGGGGAGCTGTTTTTT. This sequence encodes CASSLHHKGPGELFF. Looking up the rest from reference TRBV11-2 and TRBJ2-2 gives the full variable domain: EAGVAQSPRYKIIEKRQSVAFWCNPISGHATLYWYQQILGQGPKLLIQFQNNGVVDDSQLPKDRFSAERLKGVDSTLKIQPAKLEDSAVYLCASSLHHKGPGELFFGEGSRLTVL.

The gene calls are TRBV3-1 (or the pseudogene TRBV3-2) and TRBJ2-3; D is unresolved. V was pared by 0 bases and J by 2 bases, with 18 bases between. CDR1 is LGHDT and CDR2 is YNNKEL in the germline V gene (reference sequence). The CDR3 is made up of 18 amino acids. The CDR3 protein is CASSQEFPSLGNTDTQYF. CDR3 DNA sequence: TGTGCCAGCAGCCAAGAGTTCCCGTCCTTGGGGAACACAGATACGCAGTATTTT.

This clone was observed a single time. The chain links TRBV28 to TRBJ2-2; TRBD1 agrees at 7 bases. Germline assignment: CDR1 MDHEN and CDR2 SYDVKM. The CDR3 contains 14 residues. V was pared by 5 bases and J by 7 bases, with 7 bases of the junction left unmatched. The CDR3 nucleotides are TGTGCCAGCAGTCGCCAACAGGGGCTCGGGGAGCTGTTTTTT. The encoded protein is CASSRQQGLGELFF.

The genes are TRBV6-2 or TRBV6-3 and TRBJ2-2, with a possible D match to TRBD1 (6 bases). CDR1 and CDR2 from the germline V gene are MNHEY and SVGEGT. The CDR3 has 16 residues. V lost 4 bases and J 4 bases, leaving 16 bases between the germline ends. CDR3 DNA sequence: TGTGCCAGCAGTTTACAGGGTTCTTTTGTCACCGGGGAGCTGTTTTTT. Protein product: CASSLQGSFVTGELFF.

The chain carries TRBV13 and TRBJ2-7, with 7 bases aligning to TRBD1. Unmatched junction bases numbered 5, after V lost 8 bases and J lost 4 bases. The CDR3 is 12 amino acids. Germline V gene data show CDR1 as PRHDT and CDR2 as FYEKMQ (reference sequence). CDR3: CASRQGPYEQYF. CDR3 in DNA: TGTGCCAGCCGACAGGGACCTTACGAGCAGTACTTC.

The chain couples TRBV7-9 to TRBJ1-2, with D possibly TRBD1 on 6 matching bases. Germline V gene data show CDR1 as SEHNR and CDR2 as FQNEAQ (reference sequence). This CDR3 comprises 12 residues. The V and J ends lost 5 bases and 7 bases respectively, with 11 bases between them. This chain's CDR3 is CASSAQGSGYTF. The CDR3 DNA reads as TGTGCCAGCAGCGCACAGGGTTCTGGCTACACCTTC.

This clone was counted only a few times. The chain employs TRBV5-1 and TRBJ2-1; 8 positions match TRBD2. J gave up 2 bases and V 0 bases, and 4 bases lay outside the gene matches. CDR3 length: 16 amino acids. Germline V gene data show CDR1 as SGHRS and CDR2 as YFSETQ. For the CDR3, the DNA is TGCGCCAGCAGCTTGGGCGGGGGGACCCCCTACAATGAGCAGTTCTTC. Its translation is CASSLGGGTPYNEQFF.

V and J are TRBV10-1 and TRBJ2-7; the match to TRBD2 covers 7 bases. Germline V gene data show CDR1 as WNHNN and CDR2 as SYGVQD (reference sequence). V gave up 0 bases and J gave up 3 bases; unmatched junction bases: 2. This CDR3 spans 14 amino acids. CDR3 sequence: CASSESRELYEQYF. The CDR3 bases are TGCGCCAGCAGTGAGTCGCGGGAGCTCTACGAGCAGTACTTC.

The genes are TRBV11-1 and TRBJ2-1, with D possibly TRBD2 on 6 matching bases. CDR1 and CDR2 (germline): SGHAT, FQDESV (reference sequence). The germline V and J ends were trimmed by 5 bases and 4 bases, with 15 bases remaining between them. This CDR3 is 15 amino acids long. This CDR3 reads CASSIRPGTYNEQFF. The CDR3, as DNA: TGTGCCAGCAGCATTAGGCCGGGGACTTACAATGAGCAGTTCTTC. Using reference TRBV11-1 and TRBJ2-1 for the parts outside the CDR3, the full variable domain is EAEVAQSPRYKITEKSQAVAFWCDPISGHATLYWYRQILGQGPELLVQFQDESVVDDSQLPKDRFSAERLKGVDSTLKIQPAELGDSAMYLCASSIRPGTYNEQFFGPGTRLTVL.

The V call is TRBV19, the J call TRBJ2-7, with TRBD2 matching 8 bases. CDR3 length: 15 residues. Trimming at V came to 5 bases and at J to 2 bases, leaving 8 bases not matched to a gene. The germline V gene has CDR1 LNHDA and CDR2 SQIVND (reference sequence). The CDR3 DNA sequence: TGTGCCAGTAGTCCAGGACTAGCCCTAACCTACGAGCAGTACTTC. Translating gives CASSPGLALTYEQYF.

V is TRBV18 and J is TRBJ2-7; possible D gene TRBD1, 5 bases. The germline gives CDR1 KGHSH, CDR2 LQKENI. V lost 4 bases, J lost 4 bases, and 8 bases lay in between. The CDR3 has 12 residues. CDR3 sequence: CASSRQSYEQYF. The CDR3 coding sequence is TGTGCCAGCTCACGACAGTCTTACGAGCAGTACTTC.

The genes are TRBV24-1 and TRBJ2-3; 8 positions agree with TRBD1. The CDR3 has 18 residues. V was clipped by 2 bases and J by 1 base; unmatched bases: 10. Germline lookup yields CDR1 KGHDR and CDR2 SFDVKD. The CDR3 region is CATSDWRSRGRGTDTQYF. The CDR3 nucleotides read TGTGCCACCAGTGATTGGCGGTCCAGGGGGCGAGGCACAGATACGCAGTATTTT.

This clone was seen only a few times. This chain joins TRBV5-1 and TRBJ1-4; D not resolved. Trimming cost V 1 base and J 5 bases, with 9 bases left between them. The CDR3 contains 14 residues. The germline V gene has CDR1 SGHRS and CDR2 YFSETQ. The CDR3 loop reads CASSLNRPNEKLFF. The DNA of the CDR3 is TGCGCCAGCAGCTTGAACAGACCAAATGAAAAACTGTTTTTT.

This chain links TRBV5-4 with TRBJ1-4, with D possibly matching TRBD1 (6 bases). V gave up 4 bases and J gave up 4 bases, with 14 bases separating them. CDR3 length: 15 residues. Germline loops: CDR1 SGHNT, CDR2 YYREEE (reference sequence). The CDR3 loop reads CASSTRGRDNEKLFF. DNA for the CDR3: TGTGCCAGCAGCACAAGGGGGAGGGATAATGAAAAACTGTTTTTT.

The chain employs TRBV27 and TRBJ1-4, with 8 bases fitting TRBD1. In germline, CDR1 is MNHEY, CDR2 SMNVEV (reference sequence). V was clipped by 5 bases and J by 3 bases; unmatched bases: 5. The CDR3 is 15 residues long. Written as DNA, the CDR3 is TGTGCCAGCAGTACCTGGACAGGGTCTAATGAAAAACTGTTTTTT. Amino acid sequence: CASSTWTGSNEKLFF.

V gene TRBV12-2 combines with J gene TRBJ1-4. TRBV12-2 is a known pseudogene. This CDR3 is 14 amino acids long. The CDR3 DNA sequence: TGTGCAAGTCGCTTAGAAGGGTGGACTGAAAAACTGTTTTTT. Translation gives CASRLEGWTEKLFF.

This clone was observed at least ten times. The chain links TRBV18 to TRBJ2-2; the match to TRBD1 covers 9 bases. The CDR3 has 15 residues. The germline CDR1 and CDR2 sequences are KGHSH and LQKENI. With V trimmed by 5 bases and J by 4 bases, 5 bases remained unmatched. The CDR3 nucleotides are TGTGCCAGCTCAGTGGGGACAGGGCGCACCGGGGAGCTGTTTTTT. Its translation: CASSVGTGRTGELFF.